Described below is a single TCR beta chain sequence and its context. Its antigen remains unidentified. The sample belongs to a study of monozygotic twins with cystic fibrosis. Findings and limits, study-wide: In this small cohort, shared CDR3 numbers showed no association with age, concordance or disease severity.

Sequenced by immunoSEQ multiplex PCR; TCRdb stores in-frame clones only, minus some. The table lists 30,000 or so clones, approximately 96% of them singletons. Material: blood. The sequence was obtained from a girl aged 2-10 years with cystic fibrosis.

This chain's CDR3 is CASSLLSGSYNEQFF. CDR3 sequence (DNA): TGTGCCAGCAGCCTCCTTAGCGGGAGTTATAATGAGCAGTTCTTC. The chain joins TRBV7-2 to TRBJ2-1, with 9 bases matching TRBD2. Germline CDR1 and CDR2: SGHTA and FQGNSA. CDR3 length equals 15 residues. Unmatched junction bases numbered 9, after V lost 5 bases and J lost 7 bases.